This T cell receptor beta chain was profiled in a study of cytomegalovirus exposure and HLA in healthy donors. On this clone: Its specificity is unknown.

PCR employed 60 Vbeta and 13 Jbeta primers. Per the original data handling: As a later analysis found, there were 80 million or so unique TCR beta chains, of which roughly 11 million were shared. The method was immunoSEQ multiplex PCR; TCRdb's version includes in-frame clones alone and lacks a portion of them. Clone size and V and J calls were adopted from that table, with D and trimming inferred from the DNA. The repertoire consists of 180,000 or so clones, with roughly 85% occurring once and the leading ten covering about 10%. The J segment lost 4 bases and the V segment lost 6 bases, leaving 4 bases of the junction unmatched. The germline V gene encodes CDR1 MNHEY and CDR2 SMNVEV (reference sequence). CDR3 length: 15 residues. The study, taken as a whole, reports: Later analysis found that TCR beta chains associated with HLA were more clonally expanded than other, equally common chains.

The sequencing sample was made of PBMCs. This rearrangement joins TRBV27 to TRBJ2-5, with TRBD2 identical over 14 bases. This receptor was obtained from a man aged 18 to 30 in good health and CMV-seropositive. Here the CDR3 DNA reads TGTGCCAGCAGAAGACTAGCGGGGGGGGCAGAGACCCAGTACTTC. It specifies CASRRLAGGAETQYF.